The 8 T cell receptor beta chains in this list originate from one sample, sequenced in a study of circulating and synovial CD4+ cells in juvenile arthritis. Sequenced by immunoSEQ multiplex PCR; TCRdb stores in-frame clones only, minus some. Of some 1,600 clones in the sample, more than 95% were seen once. Sequences were obtained from CD4+ T cells from synovial fluid. All receptors come from a human donor with juvenile idiopathic arthritis.

This clone was recorded only once. This sequence joins TRBV7-9 and TRBJ2-7; weak D call: TRBD2 (6 bases). V lost 5 bases to trimming and J lost 5 bases, with 19 bases between them. This CDR3 spans 15 amino acids. Looked up from germline, CDR1 is SEHNR and CDR2 is FQNEAQ (reference sequence). The DNA for the CDR3 is TGTGCCAGCAGCCTCTTGACTAGTACCTCAAACGAGCAGTACTTC. This codes for CASSLLTSTSNEQYF.

The V call is TRBV7-2, the J call TRBJ1-1, with a tentative D call TRBD1 (5 bases). This CDR3 contains 16 residues. In germline, CDR1 is SGHTA, CDR2 FQGNSA. The V gene lost 2 bases and the J gene lost 1 base, with 14 bases spanning the gap. CDR3 loop: CASSLWGVRGNTEAFF. The DNA of the CDR3 is TGTGCCAGCAGCTTATGGGGGGTAAGGGGGAACACTGAAGCTTTCTTT.

This rearrangement joins TRBV28 to TRBJ1-2, with D tentatively TRBD1 (6 bases). Germline V gives CDR1 MDHEN, CDR2 SYDVKM. V was pared by 7 bases and J by 4 bases, with 13 bases between. CDR3 size: 13 residues. In DNA form, the CDR3 reads TGTGCCAGCACCTCGGACAGCCCCTATGGCTACACCTTC. This codes for CASTSDSPYGYTF.

This chain uses TRBV15 with TRBJ2-3; no clear D. Germline V gene data show CDR1 as LNHNV and CDR2 as YYDKDF (reference sequence). Trimming removed 1 base from V and 4 bases from J, with 6 bases in between. The CDR3 sequence is 13 residues long. CDR3 protein: CATSRAYSDTQYF. In DNA form, the CDR3 reads TGTGCCACCAGCAGAGCCTACTCAGATACGCAGTATTTT.

The chain employs TRBV25-1 and TRBJ2-6; D may be TRBD1 (5 bases). V was shortened by 2 bases and J by 0 bases, with 8 bases between the two germline ends. The CDR3 totals 16 residues. Germline assignment: CDR1 MGHDK and CDR2 SYGVNS. CDR3 sequence reads: CASSEGAPSGANVLTF. DNA of the CDR3: TGTGCCAGCAGTGAAGGGGCACCCTCTGGGGCCAACGTCCTGACTTTC.

The CDR3 sequence is CSVARSAFEQYF. For the CDR3, the DNA is TGCAGCGTAGCTCGATCCGCTTTCGAGCAGTACTTC. The chain has TRBV29-1 and TRBJ2-7; no reliable D call. Deletions cut 6 bases from V and 6 bases from J, with 15 bases between. This CDR3 is 12 amino acids long. Germline loops: CDR1 SQVTM, CDR2 ANQGSEA.

The gene calls are TRBV28 and TRBJ2-7; 10 positions agree with TRBD1. Germline CDR1 is MDHEN and CDR2 is SYDVKM. The CDR3 consists of 14 residues. J gave up 6 bases and V 6 bases, and 8 bases lay outside the gene matches. The CDR3 loop reads CASRSTGGRGEQYF. The CDR3 DNA sequence: TGTGCCAGCAGATCGACAGGGGGCCGGGGCGAGCAGTACTTC.

Concerning this clone itself: At one of its ends the junction is not consistent with the germline gene, which may arise from a read error. V gene TRBV5-1 combines with J gene TRBJ1-4; D call uncertain. This CDR3 contains 16 residues. Germline V gene lookup returns CDR1 SGHRS and CDR2 YFSETQ. The CDR3 nucleotides read TGCGCCAGCAGCTTGGCCGTTGGAGGGAGTGGGGAAAAACTGCTTTTT. As protein: CASSLAVGGSGEKLLF. The variable domain in full, with the rest retrieved from reference TRBV5-1 and TRBJ1-4, is KAGVTQTPRYLIKTRGQQVTLSCSPISGHRSVSWYQQTPGQGLQFLFEYFSETQRNKGNFPGRFSGRQFSNSRSEMNVSTLELGDSALYLCASSLAVGGSGEKLLFGSGTQLSVL.